The rows below give T cell receptor beta chains drawn from one sample of a study of human T cells and chemical hapten exposure. Using its own MiXCR run on the RACE reads, TCRdb lists one record per CDR3 protein. The table has 200,000 to 300,000 distinct CDR3 sequences, roughly 8.9% seen once. The sample here was whole blood, taken in connection with sensitization to the hapten diphenylcyclopropenone (DPC). The receptors were gathered from a woman in her thirties or forties with alopecia areata. Some clones in this sample may be carry-over from other donors' samples. CDR3s include the opening cysteine and the closing phenylalanine or tryptophan. Fields, in order: V gene, J gene, clone size, D gene, CDR3 protein, CDR3 DNA. A D gene is named only where the DNA matches it firmly. Clone size is shown for a subset of rows, as once, few, many or a class of expanded clone.

>TRBV5-1|TRBJ1-2|many|NA
CASSLDRAYGYTF
TGCGCCAGCAGCTTGGACAGGGCGTATGGCTACACCTTC
>TRBV20-1|TRBJ2-2|NA|NA
CSASKTQTNTGELFF
TGCAGTGCTAGTAAAACACAGACTAACACCGGGGAGCTGTTTTTT
>TRBV6-2/TRBV6-3|TRBJ1-2|NA|TRBD1
CASSRTGVRGYTF
TGTGCCAGCAGCCGGACAGGGGTGCGAGGCTACACCTTC
>TRBV20-1|TRBJ2-3|many|TRBD2
CSARENSGGTDTQYF
TGCAGTGCTAGAGAGAATAGCGGGGGCACAGATACGCAGTATTTT
>TRBV7-9|TRBJ1-1|NA|NA
CASSAGGLEAFF
TGTGCCAGCAGCGCTGGGGGGCTTGAAGCTTTCTTT
>TRBV6-5|TRBJ1-1|many|NA
CASSLVRNTEAFF
TGTGCCAGCAGTTTAGTCCGGAACACTGAAGCTTTCTTT
>TRBV18|TRBJ1-5|few|TRBD1
CASSLNRGNNQPQHF
TGTGCCAGCTCACTAAACAGGGGAAACAATCAGCCCCAGCATTTT
>TRBV5-1|TRBJ2-7|NA|NA
CASSLGESSYEQYF
TGCGCCAGCAGCTTGGGTGAATCTTCCTACGAGCAGTACTTC
>TRBV7-3|TRBJ2-1|NA|NA
CASSIKRTSSYNEQFF
TGTGCCAGCAGCATCAAGCGGACCAGCTCCTACAATGAGCAGTTCTTC
>TRBV11-2|TRBJ2-7|NA|TRBD1
CASSPGQFKGEQYF
TGTGCCAGCAGCCCGGGACAGTTCAAGGGCGAGCAGTACTTC
>TRBV28|TRBJ1-2|NA|NA
CASQEGILYGYTF
TGTGCCAGCCAAGAAGGGATCCTTTATGGCTACACCTTC
>TRBV6-6|TRBJ2-2|few|TRBD2
CASSYSGLAGGNTGELFF
TGTGCCAGCAGTTACTCGGGACTAGCGGGGGGAAACACCGGGGAGCTGTTTTTT
>TRBV29-1|TRBJ1-3|few|NA
CSVERPPGNTIYF
TGCAGCGTTGAACGGCCGCCTGGAAACACCATATATTTT
>TRBV7-2|TRBJ1-4|few|NA
CASSSLLGEVANEKLFF
TGTGCCAGCAGCTCCCTTTTGGGGGAGGTCGCTAATGAAAAACTGTTTTTT
>TRBV7-9|TRBJ2-5|few|NA
CASSFGRDEETQYF
TGTGCCAGCAGCTTTGGCAGGGATGAAGAGACCCAGTACTTC
>TRBV29-1|TRBJ2-7|NA|NA
CSAGRYNEQYF
TGCAGCGCAGGCCGCTACAACGAGCAGTACTTC
>TRBV20-1|TRBJ2-1|NA|NA
CSASSGHNEQFF
TGCAGTGCGTCGTCTGGACACAATGAGCAGTTCTTC
>TRBV7-9|TRBJ1-4|NA|NA
CASRSSSGSNEKLFF
TGTGCCAGCAGGTCCAGTTCAGGGTCTAATGAAAAACTGTTTTTT
>TRBV6-6|TRBJ2-2|NA|NA
CASRTPVGTGELFF
TGTGCCAGCAGGACCCCGGTCGGCACCGGGGAGCTGTTTTTT
>TRBV29-1|TRBJ2-5|few|NA
CSVNGPGARGETQYF
TGCAGCGTCAACGGGCCAGGGGCGCGGGGGGAGACCCAGTACTTC
>TRBV12-3/TRBV12-4|TRBJ1-1|many|TRBD1
CASRAGTGGLTEAFF
TGTGCCAGCAGGGCCGGGACAGGGGGCTTGACTGAAGCTTTCTTT
>TRBV5-1|TRBJ2-1|NA|NA
CASSLRQGWINEQFF
TGCGCCAGCAGCTTGAGGCAGGGCTGGATCAATGAGCAGTTCTTC
>TRBV10-3|TRBJ1-1|NA|TRBD1
CAISEGQDSTEAFF
TGTGCCATCAGCGAAGGACAGGATAGCACTGAAGCTTTCTTT
>TRBV28|TRBJ2-7|NA|NA
CASTAAVAAGSQYF
TGTGCCAGCACCGCAGCGGTTGCCGCTGGGTCGCAGTACTTC
>TRBV6-5|TRBJ2-5|many|TRBD2
CASKPSGAFHQETQYF
TGTGCCAGCAAACCAAGCGGGGCCTTCCACCAAGAGACCCAGTACTTC
>TRBV12-3/TRBV12-4|TRBJ2-2|NA|TRBD2
CASERGREESGELFF
TGTGCCAGCGAGCGGGGCAGGGAAGAATCCGGGGAGCTGTTTTTT
>TRBV9|TRBJ1-6|few|TRBD1
CASSVEQGTYNSPLHF
TGTGCCAGCAGCGTTGAACAGGGGACCTATAATTCACCCCTCCACTTT
>TRBV11-2|TRBJ2-2|NA|NA
CASSYVGRDTGELFF
TGTGCCAGCAGCTATGTAGGCCGGGACACCGGGGAGCTGTTTTTT
>TRBV28|TRBJ1-4|few|TRBD1
CASSAGQGHEKLFF
TGTGCCAGCAGTGCGGGACAGGGACATGAAAAACTGTTTTTT
>TRBV28|TRBJ2-1|NA|TRBD1
CASGAPGQGALREQFF
TGTGCCAGCGGGGCGCCGGGACAGGGGGCCTTACGGGAGCAGTTCTTC
>TRBV5-1|TRBJ1-6|few|TRBD1
CASSPVPGGLNSPLHF
TGCGCCAGCAGCCCTGTGCCAGGGGGCTTAAATTCACCCCTCCACTTT
>TRBV28|TRBJ2-1|few|TRBD1
CASRTGTGGREQFF
TGTGCCAGCAGGACCGGGACAGGGGGCCGTGAGCAGTTCTTC
>TRBV11-2|TRBJ2-3|NA|NA
CASSFYRGGADTQYF
TGTGCCAGCAGCTTCTACAGGGGAGGGGCAGATACGCAGTATTTT
>TRBV7-9|TRBJ1-1|once|NA
CASSIGTETEAFF
TGTGCCAGCAGCATAGGGACTGAAACTGAAGCTTTCTTT
>TRBV10-3|TRBJ2-2|few|NA
CAITPGRTGELFF
TGTGCCATTACGCCGGGACGGACCGGGGAGCTGTTTTTT
>TRBV2|TRBJ2-5|NA|TRBD2
CASSPLAGGRETQYF
TGTGCCAGCAGTCCACTAGCGGGAGGGCGAGAGACCCAGTACTTC
>TRBV5-1|TRBJ2-1|NA|TRBD2
CASSLGAGEAYNEQFF
TGCGCCAGCAGCTTGGGAGCGGGAGAGGCTTACAATGAGCAGTTCTTC